This T cell receptor (beta chain) was captured in a study of blood T cell repertoires in COVID-19. In the study overall: Sources were T cells, B-cell-depleted T cells, or PBMCs; the material itself was cDNA or gDNA.

The ends lost 3 bases at V and 5 bases at J; junction bases unmatched: 1. The CDR3 covers 12 residues. Germline CDR1 and CDR2: DFQATT and SNEGSKA (reference sequence). In the authors' workflow: Amplification of reference gene primers was used by the study to estimate nucleated cell counts. The assay was immunoSEQ multiplex PCR, and TCRdb's table has in-frame clones only and misses some. V and J calls and clone size are copied from that table; D and trimming were computed from the DNA. The sample holds nearly 110,000 clones, about 80% seen once. The chain combines TRBV20-1 with TRBJ1-2; 9 bases map to TRBD1. The sequence was obtained from a woman aged 55-69 years with acute or convalescent COVID-19. Sequenced input: peripheral blood. Here the CDR3 DNA reads TGCAGTGCTAGTGGGACAGGGTATGGCTACACCTTC. Protein sequence: CSASGTGYGYTF.